This TCR beta chain was retrieved from a study of T-cell memory formation after mild COVID-19. This clonotype came up a few times. Its specificity is not known. Study-level points and caveats: CD4+ contracting clones were mainly CM and EM; CD8+ ones, EMRA. Day 15 to 85 contractors were CD4/CD8 balanced; later expanders leaned CD4+. Confirmation of SARS-CoV-2 specificity was lacking for second-wave clones peaking day 37.

The germline gives CDR1 MNHEY, CDR2 SVGAGI. V was trimmed by 7 bases and J by 3 bases, leaving 16 bases between them. The CDR3 contains 14 residues. One entry per CDR3 protein, called by TCRdb with MiXCR from the 5' RACE reads. This table holds approximately 500,000 distinct CDR3 sequences, roughly 25% found once. This chain connects TRBV6-5 to TRBJ2-7; a weak D match, TRBD1 (6 bases). This clonotype was obtained from an adult woman who had mild COVID-19 (a few samples of this study predate the infection). Cell type and time point are not known. The sequencing input was PBMCs or a T cell subset sorted from them (not recorded which). This chain's CDR3 is CASTRPGDGYEQYF. The CDR3 bases are TGTGCCAGCACCCGCCCAGGGGACGGCTACGAGCAGTACTTC.